This T cell receptor beta chain was recovered during a study of beta chain features in type 1 diabetes. The study's findings and limits: Patients with Type 1 diabetes showed moderately but significantly shorter TCRB CDR3s in all four CD4+ subsets. The study found that naive, central memory and Treg TCRB repertoires appeared more similar in patients than in healthy donors. A possible short-template PCR bias applies equally to patients and controls.

Per germline, CDR1 MGHDK and CDR2 SYGVNS. The CDR3 totals 14 residues. V was pared by 7 bases and J by 5 bases, with 8 bases of the junction left unmatched. As concerns this clone: Its antigen is unknown.

The whole isolated RNA underwent reverse transcription, so sequencing captured expressed TCRB transcripts. The repertoire was sequenced with immunoSEQ multiplex PCR; TCRdb's copy has only in-frame clones and lacks some. The table lists some 350,000 clones, over 9% of them singletons, with about 0.6% in the top ten. The TCR was taken from a man younger than 40 with type 1 diabetes. The genes are TRBV25-1 and TRBJ2-5; TRBD2 matches 9 bases. Material for sequencing was central memory CD4+ T cells from blood. CDR3 residues: CASTNRLAGETQYF. CDR3 DNA: TGTGCCAGCACCAACCGGCTAGCGGGGGAGACCCAGTACTTC. Drawing the rest from reference TRBV25-1 and TRBJ2-5, the complete variable domain is EADIYQTPRYLVIGTGKKITLECSQTMGHDKMYWYQQDPGMELHLIHYSYGVNSTEKGDLSSESTVSRIRTEHFPLTLESARPSHTSQYLCASTNRLAGETQYFGPGTRLLVL.